One T cell receptor (beta chain) is described in this entry. The antigen remains undetermined. The CDR3 length is 14 residues. V was trimmed by 2 bases and J by 2 bases, leaving 8 bases between them. CDR1 is SGHRS and CDR2 is YFSETQ in the germline V gene. The sample belongs to a study of cytomegalovirus exposure and HLA in healthy donors. The study ran its PCR with 60 Vbeta and 13 Jbeta primers. Generated by immunoSEQ multiplex PCR, the TCRdb table keeps only in-frame clones and is missing some. This repertoire includes 75,000 to 95,000 clones. The study, taken as a whole, reports: Likely technical artifact: a cluster of highly shared sequence variants. No immune exposure information besides CMV serostatus was available. There were reportedly fewer N-insertions in an Asian-associated ancestry cluster than the approximately 670-donor mean, in a later analysis.

The sequencing sample was made of PBMCs. The sequence was obtained from a woman aged 55-69 years in good health and CMV-seronegative. V gene TRBV5-1 combines with J gene TRBJ2-1, with a possible D match to TRBD1 (5 bases). CDR3 loop: CASSLSRAYNEQFF. CDR3 nucleotides: TGCGCCAGCAGCTTAAGCAGGGCCTACAATGAGCAGTTCTTC.